The source of this T cell receptor (beta chain) is a study of shared clonotypes between healthy human individuals. Study-wide results and caveats: A generally larger estimated richness was seen in naive subsets than in memory subsets. Sequencing depth was expected to influence donor clonotype sharing.

The table came from immunoSEQ multiplex PCR; TCRdb's copy has only in-frame clones and leaves some out. The sample includes some 2.3 million clones, more than 85% of them seen just once. Germline CDR1 SGHRS, CDR2 YFSETQ. The CDR3 has 14 residues. V was clipped by 4 bases and J by 10 bases, with 17 bases between them. About this clone itself: Its antigen remains unidentified.

The sequencing input was naive CD4+ T cells from PBMCs. Subset here: CD45RA+ positively selected. The chain employs TRBV5-1 and TRBJ2-2; D is possibly TRBD1 (6 bases). The clonotype comes from a man aged 18 to 30 in good health. Some clones in this sample may be carry-over from other donors' samples. The CDR3 reads CASSTGTRREELFF. The CDR3 bases are TGCGCCAGCAGCACCGGGACAAGGCGTGAGGAGCTGTTTTTT.